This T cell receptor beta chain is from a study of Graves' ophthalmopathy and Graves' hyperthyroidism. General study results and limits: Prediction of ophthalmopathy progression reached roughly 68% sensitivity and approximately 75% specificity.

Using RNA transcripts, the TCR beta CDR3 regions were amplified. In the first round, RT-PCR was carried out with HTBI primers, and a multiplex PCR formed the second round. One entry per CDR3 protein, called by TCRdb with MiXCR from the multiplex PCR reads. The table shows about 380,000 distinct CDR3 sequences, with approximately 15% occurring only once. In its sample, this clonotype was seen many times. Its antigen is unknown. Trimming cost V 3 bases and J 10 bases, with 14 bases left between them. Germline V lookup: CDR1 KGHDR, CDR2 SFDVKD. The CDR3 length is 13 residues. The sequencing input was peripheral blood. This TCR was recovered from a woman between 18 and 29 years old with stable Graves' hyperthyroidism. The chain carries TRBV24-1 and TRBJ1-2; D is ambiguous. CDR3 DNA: TGTGCCACCAGTGATGTAGGGTCCATTTCCTACACCTTC. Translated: CATSDVGSISYTF.